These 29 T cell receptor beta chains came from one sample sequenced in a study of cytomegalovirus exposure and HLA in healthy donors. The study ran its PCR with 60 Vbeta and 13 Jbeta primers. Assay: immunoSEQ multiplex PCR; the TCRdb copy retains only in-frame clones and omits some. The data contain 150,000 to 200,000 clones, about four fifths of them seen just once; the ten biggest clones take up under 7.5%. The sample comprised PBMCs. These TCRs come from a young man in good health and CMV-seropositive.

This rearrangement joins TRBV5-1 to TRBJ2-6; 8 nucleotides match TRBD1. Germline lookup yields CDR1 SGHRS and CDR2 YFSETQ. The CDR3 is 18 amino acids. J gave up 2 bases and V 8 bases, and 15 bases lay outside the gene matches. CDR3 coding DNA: TGCGCCAGTCGCGGGTTCGGACAGGGAGTTGCTGGGGCCAACGTCCTGACTTTC. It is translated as CASRGFGQGVAGANVLTF.

The CDR3 is CAALSNTEAFF. The CDR3, as DNA: TGTGCCGCCCTATCGAACACTGAAGCTTTCTTT. The chain links TRBV21-1 to TRBJ1-1. TRBV21-1 is flagged as a pseudogene. The CDR3 contains 11 residues.

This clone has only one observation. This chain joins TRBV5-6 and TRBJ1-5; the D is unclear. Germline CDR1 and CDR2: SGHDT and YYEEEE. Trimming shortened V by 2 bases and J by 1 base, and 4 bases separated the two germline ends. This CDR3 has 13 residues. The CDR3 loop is CASSFRSNQPQHF. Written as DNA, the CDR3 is TGTGCCAGCAGCTTTCGGAGCAATCAGCCCCAGCATTTT.

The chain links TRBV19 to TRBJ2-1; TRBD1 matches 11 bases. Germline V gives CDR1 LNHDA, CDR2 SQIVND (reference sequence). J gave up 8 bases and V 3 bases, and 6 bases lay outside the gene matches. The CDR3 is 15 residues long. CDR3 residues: CASSMGQGVADEQFF. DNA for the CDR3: TGTGCCAGTAGTATGGGACAGGGGGTGGCGGATGAGCAGTTCTTC.

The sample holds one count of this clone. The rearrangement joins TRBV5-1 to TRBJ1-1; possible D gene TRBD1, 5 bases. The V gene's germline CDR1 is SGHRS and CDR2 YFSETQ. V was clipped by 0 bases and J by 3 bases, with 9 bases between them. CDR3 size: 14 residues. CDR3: CASSLEGRDTEAFF. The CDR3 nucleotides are TGCGCCAGCAGCTTGGAGGGCAGGGACACTGAAGCTTTCTTT.

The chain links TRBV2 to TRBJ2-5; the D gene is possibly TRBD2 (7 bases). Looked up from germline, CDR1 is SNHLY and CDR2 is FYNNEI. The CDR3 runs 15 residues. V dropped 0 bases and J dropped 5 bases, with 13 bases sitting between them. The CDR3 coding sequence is TGTGCCAGCAGTGAAGCGCCGGGGGGCAGGGAGACCCAGTACTTC. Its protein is CASSEAPGGRETQYF. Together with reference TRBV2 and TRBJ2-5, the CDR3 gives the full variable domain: EPEVTQTPSHQVTQMGQEVILRCVPISNHLYFYWYRQILGQKVEFLVSFYNNEISEKSEIFDDQFSVERPDGSNFTLKIRSTKLEDSAMYFCASSEAPGGRETQYFGPGTRLLVL.

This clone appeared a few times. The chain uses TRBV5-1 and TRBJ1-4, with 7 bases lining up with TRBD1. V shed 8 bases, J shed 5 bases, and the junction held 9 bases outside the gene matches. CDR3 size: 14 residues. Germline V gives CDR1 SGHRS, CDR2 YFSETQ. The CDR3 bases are TGCGCCAGATCCGGTGGACAGGAAAATGAAAAACTGTTTTTT. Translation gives CARSGGQENEKLFF.

The CDR3 loop reads CASSLQGFHEQYF. CDR3 in DNA: TGTGCCAGCAGCCTGCAGGGTTTCCACGAGCAGTACTTC. The gene calls are TRBV7-9 and TRBJ2-7, with D possibly TRBD1 on 5 matching bases. The CDR3 sequence is 13 residues long. V was clipped by 5 bases and J by 5 bases, with 13 bases between them. The V gene's germline CDR1 is SEHNR and CDR2 FQNEAQ (reference sequence).

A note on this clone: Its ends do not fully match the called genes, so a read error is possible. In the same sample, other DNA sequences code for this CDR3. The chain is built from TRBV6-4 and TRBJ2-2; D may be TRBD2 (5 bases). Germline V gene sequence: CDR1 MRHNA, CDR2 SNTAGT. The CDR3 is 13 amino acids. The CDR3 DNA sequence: TGTGCCAGCAGTGACGGGTTGGCCGGGGAACTGTTTTTT. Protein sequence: CASSDGLAGELFF.

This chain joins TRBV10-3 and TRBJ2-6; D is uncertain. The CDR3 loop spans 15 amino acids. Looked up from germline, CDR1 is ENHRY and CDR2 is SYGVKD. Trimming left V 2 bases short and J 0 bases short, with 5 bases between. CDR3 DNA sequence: TGTGCCATCAGTGAGATATCCTCTGGGGCCAACGTCCTGACTTTC. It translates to CAISEISSGANVLTF.

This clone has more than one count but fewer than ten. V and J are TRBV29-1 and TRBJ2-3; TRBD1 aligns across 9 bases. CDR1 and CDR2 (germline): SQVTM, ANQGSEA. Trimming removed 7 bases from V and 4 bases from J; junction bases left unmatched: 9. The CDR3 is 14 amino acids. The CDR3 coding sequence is TGCAGCGGGAATACAGGGGGCCCCTCAGATACGCAGTATTTT. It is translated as CSGNTGGPSDTQYF.

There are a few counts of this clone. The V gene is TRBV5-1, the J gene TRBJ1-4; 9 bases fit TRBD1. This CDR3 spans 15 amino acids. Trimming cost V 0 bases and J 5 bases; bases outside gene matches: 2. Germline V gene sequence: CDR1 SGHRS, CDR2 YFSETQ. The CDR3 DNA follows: TGCGCCAGCAGCTTGGACGGGACAGGGAATGAAAAACTGTTTTTT. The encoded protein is CASSLDGTGNEKLFF.

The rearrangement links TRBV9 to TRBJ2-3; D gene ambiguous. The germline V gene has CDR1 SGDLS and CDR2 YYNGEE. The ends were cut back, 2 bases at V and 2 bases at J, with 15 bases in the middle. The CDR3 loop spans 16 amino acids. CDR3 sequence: CASSVSPRSFTDTQYF. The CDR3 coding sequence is TGTGCCAGCAGCGTCTCCCCCCGGAGCTTCACAGATACGCAGTATTTT.

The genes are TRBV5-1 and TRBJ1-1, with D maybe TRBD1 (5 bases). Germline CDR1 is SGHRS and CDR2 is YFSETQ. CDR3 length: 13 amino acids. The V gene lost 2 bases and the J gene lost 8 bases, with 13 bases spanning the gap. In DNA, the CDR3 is TGCGCCAGCAGCTTAGCCAGGGCTAGGGAAGCTTTCTTT. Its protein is CASSLARAREAFF.

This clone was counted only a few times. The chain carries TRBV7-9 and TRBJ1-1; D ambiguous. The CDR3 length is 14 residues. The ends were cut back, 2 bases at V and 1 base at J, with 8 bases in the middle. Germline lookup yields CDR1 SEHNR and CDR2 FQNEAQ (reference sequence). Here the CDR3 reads CASSLNNPNTEAFF. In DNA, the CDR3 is TGTGCCAGCAGCTTAAACAACCCGAACACTGAAGCTTTCTTT.

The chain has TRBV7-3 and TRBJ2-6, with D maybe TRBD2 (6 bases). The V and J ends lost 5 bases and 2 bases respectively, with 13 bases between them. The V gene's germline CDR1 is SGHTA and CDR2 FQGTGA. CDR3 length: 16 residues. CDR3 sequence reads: CASSATLATGANVLTF. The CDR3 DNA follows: TGTGCCAGCAGCGCCACTCTAGCGACTGGGGCCAACGTCCTGACTTTC.

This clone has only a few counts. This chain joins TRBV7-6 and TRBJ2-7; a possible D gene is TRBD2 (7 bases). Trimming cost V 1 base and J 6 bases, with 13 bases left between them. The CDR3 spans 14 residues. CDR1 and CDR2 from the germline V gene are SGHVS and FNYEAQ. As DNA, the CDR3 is TGTGCCAGCAGCTTAGACGGGGGGCGCAGCGAGCAGTACTTC. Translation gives CASSLDGGRSEQYF.

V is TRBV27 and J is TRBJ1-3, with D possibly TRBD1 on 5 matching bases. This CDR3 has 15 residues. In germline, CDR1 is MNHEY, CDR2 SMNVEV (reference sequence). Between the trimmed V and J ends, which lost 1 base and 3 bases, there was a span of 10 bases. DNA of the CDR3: TGTGCCAGCAGTTTATTACGGGGGTTTGGAAACACCATATATTTT. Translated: CASSLLRGFGNTIYF.

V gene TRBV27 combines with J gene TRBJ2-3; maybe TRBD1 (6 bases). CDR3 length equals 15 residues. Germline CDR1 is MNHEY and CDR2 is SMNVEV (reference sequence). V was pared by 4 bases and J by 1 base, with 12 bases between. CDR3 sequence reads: CASSSPRTGTDTQYF. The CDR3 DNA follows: TGTGCCAGCAGTTCCCCCAGGACAGGCACAGATACGCAGTATTTT.

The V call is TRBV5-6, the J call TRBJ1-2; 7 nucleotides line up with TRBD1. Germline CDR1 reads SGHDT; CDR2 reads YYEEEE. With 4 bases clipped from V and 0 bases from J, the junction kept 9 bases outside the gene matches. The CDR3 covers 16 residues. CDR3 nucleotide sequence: TGTGCCAGCAGCGCCCAGGACAGGCTAGCTAACTATGGCTACACCTTC. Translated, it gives CASSAQDRLANYGYTF.

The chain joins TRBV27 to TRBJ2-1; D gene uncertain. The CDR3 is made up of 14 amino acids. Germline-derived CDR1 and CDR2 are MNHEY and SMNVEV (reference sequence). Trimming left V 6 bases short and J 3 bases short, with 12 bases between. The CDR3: CASSYSSRYNEQFF. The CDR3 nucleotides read TGTGCCAGCAGCTACAGTTCTCGCTACAATGAGCAGTTCTTC.

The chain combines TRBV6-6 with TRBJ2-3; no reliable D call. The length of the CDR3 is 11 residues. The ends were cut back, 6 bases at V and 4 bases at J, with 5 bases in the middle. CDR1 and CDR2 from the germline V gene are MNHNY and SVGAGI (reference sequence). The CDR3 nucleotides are TGTGCCAGCAGAAGCGCAGATACGCAGTATTTT. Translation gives CASRSADTQYF.

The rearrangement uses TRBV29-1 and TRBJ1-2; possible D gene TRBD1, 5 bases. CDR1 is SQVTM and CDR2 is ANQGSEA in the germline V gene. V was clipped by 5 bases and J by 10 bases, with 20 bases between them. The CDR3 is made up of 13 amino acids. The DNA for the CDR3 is TGCAGCGTTTGCCTTGACATGGGGCGTCCCTACACCTTC. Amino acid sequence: CSVCLDMGRPYTF.

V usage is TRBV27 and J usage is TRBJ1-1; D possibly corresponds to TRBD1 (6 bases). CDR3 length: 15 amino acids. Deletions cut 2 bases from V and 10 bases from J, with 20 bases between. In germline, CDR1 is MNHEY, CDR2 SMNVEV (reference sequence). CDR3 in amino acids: CASSLNGGGQGGAFF. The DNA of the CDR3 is TGTGCCAGCAGTTTAAACGGGGGGGGCCAAGGCGGAGCTTTCTTT.

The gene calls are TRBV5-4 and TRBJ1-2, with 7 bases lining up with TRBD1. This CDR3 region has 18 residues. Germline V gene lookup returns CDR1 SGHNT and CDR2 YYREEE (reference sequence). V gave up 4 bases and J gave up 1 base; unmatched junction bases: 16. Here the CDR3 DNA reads TGTGCCAGCAGCCGAGCCCCCGGGACAGAGAATTTTAACTATGGCTACACCTTC. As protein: CASSRAPGTENFNYGYTF. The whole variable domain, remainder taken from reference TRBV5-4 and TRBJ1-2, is ETGVTQSPTHLIKTRGQQVTLRCSSQSGHNTVSWYQQALGQGPQFIFQYYREEENGRGNFPPRFSGLQFPNYSSELNVNALELDDSALYLCASSRAPGTENFNYGYTFGSGTRLTVV.

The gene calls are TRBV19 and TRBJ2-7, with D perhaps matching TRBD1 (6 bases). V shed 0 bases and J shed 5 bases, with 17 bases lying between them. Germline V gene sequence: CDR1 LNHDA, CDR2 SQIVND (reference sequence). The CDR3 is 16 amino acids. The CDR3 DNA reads TGTGCCAGTAGTATAGATCTTCCCCACAGGGAACACGAGCAGTACTTC. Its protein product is CASSIDLPHREHEQYF.

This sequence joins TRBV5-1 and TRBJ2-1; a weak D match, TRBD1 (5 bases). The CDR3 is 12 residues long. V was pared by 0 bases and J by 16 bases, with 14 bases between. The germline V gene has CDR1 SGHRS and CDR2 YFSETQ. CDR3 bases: TGCGCCAGCAGCTTGGAAATGGGGCAGCTCTTCTTC. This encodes CASSLEMGQLFF.

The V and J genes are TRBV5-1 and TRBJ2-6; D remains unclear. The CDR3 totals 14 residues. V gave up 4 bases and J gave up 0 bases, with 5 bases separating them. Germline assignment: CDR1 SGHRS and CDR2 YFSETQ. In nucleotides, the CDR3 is TGCGCCAGCAGCCTATACTCTGGGGCCAACGTCCTGACTTTC. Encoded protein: CASSLYSGANVLTF.

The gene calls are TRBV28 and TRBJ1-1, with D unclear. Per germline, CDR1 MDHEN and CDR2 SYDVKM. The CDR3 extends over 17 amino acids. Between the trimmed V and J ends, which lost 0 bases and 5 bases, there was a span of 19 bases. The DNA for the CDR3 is TGTGCCAGCAGTTTATGGCGAACAGTCCGGGCGGGAACTGAAGCTTTCTTT. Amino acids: CASSLWRTVRAGTEAFF. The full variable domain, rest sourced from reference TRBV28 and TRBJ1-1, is DVKVTQSSRYLVKRTGEKVFLECVQDMDHENMFWYRQDPGLGLRLIYFSYDVKMKEKGDIPEGYSVSREKKERFSLILESASTNQTSMYLCASSLWRTVRAGTEAFFGQGTRLTVV.